The rows below give T cell receptor beta chains drawn from one sample of a study of blood T cell repertoires in COVID-19. Here immunoSEQ multiplex PCR was the method, and the copy in TCRdb shows in-frame clones only, minus some. The profile shows 210,000 or so clones, less than 90% of them singletons. Specimen: peripheral blood. The receptor set was obtained from a woman of 80 years or more with active or convalescent COVID-19. Each CDR3 is given with its conserved first and last residue. D genes are given only for firm matches. Size tells how often a clone was seen (once, few, many) or the class of an expanded clone, and some rows leave it out.

clone_size | j_call | d_call | v_call | cdr3_aa | cdr3_nt
. | TRBJ2-2 | TRBD2 | TRBV13 | CASSFGTSGHTGELFF | TGTGCCAGCAGCTTCGGGACTAGCGGACACACCGGGGAGCTGTTTTTT
. | TRBJ2-7 | TRBD2 | TRBV4-1 | CASSQYSGGSSYEQYF | TGCGCCAGCAGCCAGTATAGCGGGGGGAGCTCCTACGAGCAGTACTTC
. | TRBJ2-6 | . | TRBV18 | CATKTGGSSGANVLTF | TGTGCCACCAAAACGGGGGGCAGCTCTGGGGCCAACGTCCTGACTTTC
. | TRBJ1-2 | TRBD1 | TRBV18 | CASSPGRDRGSYGYTF | TGTGCCAGCTCACCAGGCCGCGACAGGGGGTCATATGGCTACACCTTC
. | TRBJ2-2 | TRBD2 | TRBV18 | CASSPTGLAGNTGELFF | TGTGCCAGCTCACCCACGGGACTAGCGGGAAATACCGGGGAGCTGTTTTTT
few | TRBJ2-1 | . | TRBV24-1 | CATGRPQFF | TGTGCCACCGGGAGACCCCAGTTCTTC
. | TRBJ2-1 | . | TRBV5-1 | CASSLDYYNEQFF | TGCGCCAGCAGCTTGGACTATTACAATGAGCAGTTCTTC
. | TRBJ2-3 | TRBD1 | TRBV2 | CASEQEGDRPTDTQYF | TGTGCCAGCGAACAAGAGGGGGACAGGCCAACAGATACGCAGTATTTT
. | TRBJ1-2 | TRBD1 | TRBV7-9 | CASSSDRSYTF | TGTGCCAGCAGCTCGGACAGGAGCTACACCTTC
. | TRBJ2-3 | TRBD2 | TRBV5-4 | CASSFGLDTDTQYF | TGTGCCAGCAGCTTCGGACTAGACACAGATACGCAGTATTTT
. | TRBJ2-3 | TRBD2 | TRBV12-3/TRBV12-4 | CVISSGGIDTQYF | TGTGTCATCTCTAGCGGGGGAATAGATACGCAGTATTTT
. | TRBJ2-7 | TRBD1 | TRBV29-1 | CSVRRDRSPYEQYF | TGCAGCGTTCGTCGGGACAGGAGCCCCTACGAGCAGTACTTC
. | TRBJ2-1 | . | TRBV3-1/TRBV3-2 | CASSHDSTWYNEQFF | TGTGCCAGCAGCCACGACAGTACCTGGTACAATGAGCAGTTCTTC
once | TRBJ2-1 | . | TRBV11-3 | CASSYRPNRDEQFF | TGTGCCAGCAGTTACAGACCTAACCGAGATGAGCAGTTCTTC
. | TRBJ1-6 | . | TRBV4-2 | CASSRAQGVYNSPLHF | TGTGCCAGCAGCCGAGCACAGGGAGTTTATAATTCACCCCTCCACTTT
. | TRBJ2-5 | . | TRBV5-1 | CASSLGGSQETQYF | TGCGCCAGCAGCTTGGGCGGGTCTCAAGAGACCCAGTACTTC
. | TRBJ2-1 | . | TRBV2 | CASSERRANEQFF | TGTGCCAGCAGTGAACGGCGGGCCAATGAGCAGTTCTTC
many | TRBJ2-2 | . | TRBV4-1 | CASSRLPPTGELFF | TGCGCCAGCAGCAGACTCCCCCCGACCGGGGAGCTGTTTTTT
once | TRBJ1-4 | . | TRBV25-1 | CASKAGELATNEKLFF | TGTGCCAGCAAAGCAGGGGAACTTGCAACTAATGAAAAACTGTTTTTT
. | TRBJ2-1 | TRBD2 | TRBV9 | CASSVIVAGELFF | TGTGCCAGCAGCGTGATCGTTGCGGGAGAACTGTTCTTC
. | TRBJ2-2 | TRBD1 | TRBV7-9 | CASISGQGTNTGELFF | TGTGCCAGCATCTCGGGACAGGGGACGAACACCGGGGAGCTGTTTTTT
. | TRBJ2-7 | . | TRBV6-2/TRBV6-3 | CASSYPPAGEQYF | TGTGCCAGCAGTTATCCACCGGCGGGGGAGCAGTACTTC
once | TRBJ2-5 | TRBD2 | TRBV11-3 | CASSLKARLAGGVLETQYF | TGTGCCAGCAGCTTAAAGGCCAGACTAGCGGGGGGTGTATTGGAGACCCAGTACTTC
. | TRBJ2-3 | TRBD1 | TRBV4-3 | CASSSGQGGVRDTQYF | TGCGCCAGCAGCTCCGGACAGGGAGGAGTCAGAGATACGCAGTATTTT
. | TRBJ2-2 | . | TRBV5-6 | CASRTEGAGYTGELFF | TGTGCCAGCAGAACCGAGGGGGCGGGATACACCGGGGAGCTGTTTTTT
. | TRBJ2-3 | . | TRBV5-5 | CASNQEVGGITDTQYF | TGTGCCAGCAACCAGGAGGTGGGTGGTATCACAGATACGCAGTATTTT
once | TRBJ2-7 | TRBD1 | TRBV6-5 | CASSYSRQGYEQYF | TGTGCCAGCAGTTACTCGCGACAGGGCTACGAGCAGTACTTC
. | TRBJ2-1 | . | TRBV5-1 | CASSLEPAGGNNEQFF | TGCGCCAGCAGCTTGGAGCCTGCAGGGGGGAACAATGAGCAGTTCTTC
. | TRBJ2-1 | . | TRBV5-1 | CASSLDYSYNEQFF | TGCGCCAGCAGCTTGGATTACTCCTACAATGAGCAGTTCTTC
. | TRBJ1-1 | TRBD1 | TRBV19 | CASSIGGQGIAEAFF | TGTGCCAGTAGTATAGGGGGACAGGGTATCGCTGAAGCTTTCTTT
once | TRBJ2-1 | . | TRBV12-1 | CARPHLETEQFF | TGTGCCAGACCCCATCTAGAGACTGAGCAGTTCTTC
. | TRBJ2-3 | . | TRBV14 | CASSRQGLSTDTQYF | TGTGCCAGCAGCCGCCAAGGACTAAGCACAGATACGCAGTATTTT
. | TRBJ1-1 | . | TRBV2 | CARKSNALGNTEAFF | TGTGCCAGAAAGTCTAACGCCCTAGGGAACACTGAAGCTTTCTTT
. | TRBJ2-1 | TRBD2 | TRBV5-4 | CASSSGTSGSYEQFF | TGTGCCAGCAGTTCCGGGACTAGCGGGAGCTATGAGCAGTTCTTC
. | TRBJ1-6 | . | TRBV2 | CASRPGNSPLHF | TGTGCCAGCAGACCGGGTAATTCACCCCTCCACTTT
. | TRBJ1-1 | TRBD1 | TRBV7-3 | CASSLDRGPSTEAFF | TGTGCCAGCAGCTTAGACAGGGGACCGAGCACTGAAGCTTTCTTT
. | TRBJ1-2 | . | TRBV5-1 | CASSFTQGNYGYTF | TGCGCCAGCAGCTTCACTCAGGGTAACTATGGCTACACCTTC
. | TRBJ1-4 | TRBD1 | TRBV5-1 | CASSQDRGWEKLFF | TGCGCCAGCAGCCAGGACAGGGGATGGGAAAAACTGTTTTTT
. | TRBJ2-3 | . | TRBV6-5 | CASAERVDTDTQYF | TGTGCCAGCGCTGAGCGGGTCGACACAGATACGCAGTATTTT
. | TRBJ2-3 | TRBD2 | TRBV19 | CASSIRPSGGTDTQYF | TGTGCCAGTAGTATTCGTCCTAGCGGGGGTACAGATACGCAGTATTTT
once | TRBJ1-1 | . | TRBV9 | CASSGLGKRAEAFF | TGTGCCAGCAGCGGACTCGGGAAAAGGGCTGAAGCTTTCTTT
. | TRBJ2-7 | . | TRBV5-6 | CASSLWAAYEQYF | TGTGCCAGCAGCTTGTGGGCAGCCTACGAGCAGTACTTC
. | TRBJ2-1 | . | TRBV9 | CASSVGKGVAKGEQFF | TGTGCCAGCAGCGTAGGAAAAGGGGTGGCTAAGGGTGAGCAGTTCTTC
. | TRBJ1-2 | . | TRBV7-9 | CASSLNFFGERGYGYTF | TGTGCCAGCAGCTTAAATTTTTTCGGGGAGAGAGGCTATGGCTACACCTTC
. | TRBJ1-1 | . | TRBV7-7 | CASSANPGDTEAFF | TGTGCCAGCAGCGCAAACCCAGGGGACACTGAAGCTTTCTTT
. | TRBJ1-1 | . | TRBV5-1 | CASSLEFGGRTEAFF | TGCGCCAGCAGCTTGGAATTCGGAGGAAGGACTGAAGCTTTCTTT